This passage covers 25 T cell receptor beta chains from one sample sequenced in a study of T cells in Graves' hyperthyroidism and ophthalmopathy. Using RNA transcripts as the source, TCR beta CDR3 regions were amplified. TCR CDR3 underwent first-round RT-PCR with the HTBI primer set. TCRdb reanalysed the multiplex PCR reads using MiXCR and keeps one entry per CDR3 protein. Of 350,000 or so distinct CDR3 sequences in the sample, approximately 18% were seen once. The sequenced sample was blood. Receptors were obtained from a woman aged 30 to 39 with Graves' hyperthyroidism that later progressed to Graves' ophthalmopathy.

The V call is TRBV28, the J call TRBJ2-1; D tentatively fits TRBD1 or TRBD2 (6 bases each). The germline CDR1 and CDR2 sequences are MDHEN and SYDVKM. Trimming pared 7 bases from V and 7 bases from J, leaving 17 bases between. CDR3 length: 14 residues. The CDR3 sequence: CASTLGGIRNEQFF. CDR3 bases: TGTGCCAGCACTCTAGGGGGGATTAGGAATGAGCAGTTCTTC.

This clonotype was detected a few times. The junction and the germline gene differ at one end; a read error may be behind it. This chain links TRBV10-3 with TRBJ1-1; D call uncertain. Germline loops: CDR1 ENHRY, CDR2 SYGVKD. CDR3 length equals 11 residues. CDR3 DNA sequence: TGTGCCATCAGCGAGTGCACTGAAGCTTTCTTT. Translating gives CAISECTEAFF.

The table lists this clonotype with many counts. This chain connects TRBV27 to TRBJ1-1, with 9 bases that match TRBD1. CDR1 and CDR2 from the germline V gene are MNHEY and SMNVEV (reference sequence). The CDR3 extends over 14 amino acids. V shed 8 bases, J shed 6 bases, and the junction held 10 bases outside the gene matches. For the CDR3, the DNA is TGTGCCAGCGGAGGACAGGGGAGGTACCCTGAAGCTTTCTTT. It codes for CASGGQGRYPEAFF.

This clonotype was seen ten or more times. The chain employs TRBV24-1 and TRBJ2-3; perhaps TRBD2 as D (5 bases). CDR3 length: 15 amino acids. V lost 4 bases to trimming and J lost 0 bases, with 10 bases between them. Per germline, CDR1 KGHDR and CDR2 SFDVKD. CDR3 bases: TGTGCCACCAGTGACGATACGGGGAGCACAGATACGCAGTATTTT. Residues: CATSDDTGSTDTQYF.

This clonotype turned up a few times. The V call is TRBV5-1, the J call TRBJ1-1; D remains unclear. The ends were cut back, 0 bases at V and 1 base at J, with 4 bases in the middle. Per germline, CDR1 SGHRS and CDR2 YFSETQ. The CDR3 has 13 amino acids. The CDR3 spells CASSLATNTEAFF. The CDR3 DNA reads as TGCGCCAGCAGCTTGGCGACGAACACTGAAGCTTTCTTT. The whole variable domain, filled in from reference TRBV5-1 and TRBJ1-1, reads KAGVTQTPRYLIKTRGQQVTLSCSPISGHRSVSWYQQTPGQGLQFLFEYFSETQRNKGNFPGRFSGRQFSNSRSEMNVSTLELGDSALYLCASSLATNTEAFFGQGTRLTVV.

This clonotype was seen only a few times. V usage is TRBV5-6 and J usage is TRBJ2-1, with 14 bases lining up with TRBD2. CDR3 size: 15 residues. Germline V gene data show CDR1 as SGHDT and CDR2 as YYEEEE. Unmatched junction bases numbered 4, after V lost 4 bases and J lost 7 bases. In DNA, the CDR3 is TGTGCCAGCAGCGTCCGGACTAGCGGGAGGAATGAGCAGTTCTTC. Translation: CASSVRTSGRNEQFF.

The rearrangement links TRBV7-8 to TRBJ2-2, with D possibly matching TRBD2 (7 bases). The V gene lost 7 bases and the J gene lost 4 bases, with 19 bases spanning the gap. This CDR3 contains 16 residues. Germline lookup yields CDR1 SGHVS and CDR2 FQNEAQ. The CDR3 DNA follows: TGTGCCAGCAACCTCCGGGGGGCTAGCGGCACCGGGGAGCTGTTTTTT. Translated, it gives CASNLRGASGTGELFF.

This clonotype was counted at least ten times. J is TRBJ2-3 and V is TRBV28; D uncertain. V lost 2 bases and J lost 4, with 7 bases in between. The CDR3 is 13 residues long. Germline V gene lookup returns CDR1 MDHEN and CDR2 SYDVKM. CDR3 loop: CASSLNSADTQYF. The CDR3 coding sequence is TGTGCCAGCAGTTTAAATTCGGCAGATACGCAGTATTTT. Together with reference TRBV28 and TRBJ2-3, the CDR3 gives the full variable domain: DVKVTQSSRYLVKRTGEKVFLECVQDMDHENMFWYRQDPGLGLRLIYFSYDVKMKEKGDIPEGYSVSREKKERFSLILESASTNQTSMYLCASSLNSADTQYFGPGTRLTVL.

Of note for this clonotype: A read error is possible here, since a much larger clone lies one base away. The chain links TRBV29-1 to TRBJ2-5, with TRBD1 matching 7 bases. Germline CDR1 reads SQVTM; CDR2 reads ANQGSEA. The ends lost 3 bases at V and 5 bases at J; junction bases unmatched: 12. The CDR3 covers 15 residues. In DNA, the CDR3 is TGCAGCGTTGAGGAGACAGGGAACGTCGGGGAGACCCAGTACTTC. Protein sequence: CSVEETGNVGETQYF.

The V gene is TRBV20-1, the J gene TRBJ2-3; 13 bases match TRBD2. This CDR3 has 17 amino acids. V shed 4 bases, J shed 0 bases, and the junction held 7 bases outside the gene matches. Germline CDR1 and CDR2: DFQATT and SNEGSKA (reference sequence). This CDR3 is CSAITSGRAHSTDTQYF. The CDR3 DNA sequence: TGCAGTGCTATCACTAGCGGGAGGGCCCACAGCACAGATACGCAGTATTTT.

V gene TRBV5-1 combines with J gene TRBJ2-3; no reliable D call. Per germline, CDR1 SGHRS and CDR2 YFSETQ. V was shortened by 1 base and J by 2 bases, with 11 bases between the two germline ends. The CDR3 has 15 amino acids. CDR3 DNA: TGCGCCAGCAGCTTGAATTTTGGGCTCACAGATACGCAGTATTTT. Translating it yields CASSLNFGLTDTQYF.

This clonotype was counted at least ten times. This rearrangement joins TRBV3-1 to TRBJ2-5; either TRBD1 or TRBD2 may supply D (5 bases each). The CDR3 contains 14 residues. Germline CDR1 LGHDT, CDR2 YNNKEL (reference sequence). Deletions cut 4 bases from V and 0 bases from J, with 9 bases between. This chain's CDR3 is CASSPGRDQETQYF. The CDR3 bases are TGTGCCAGCAGCCCGGGACGGGACCAAGAGACCCAGTACTTC.

The CDR3 DNA reads TGTGCCAGCAGCTACCGGGACTCCCAAGAGCAGTTCTTC. Translating gives CASSYRDSQEQFF. The chain uses TRBV11-2 and TRBJ2-1; D may be TRBD2 (6 bases). The V end lost 4 bases, the J end lost 10 bases, and 14 bases lay between the germline ends. The CDR3 has 13 amino acids. Germline CDR1 SGHAT, CDR2 FQNNGV.

In this sample, this clonotype turned up many times. The chain joins TRBV29-1 to TRBJ1-2, with D possibly TRBD1 on 6 matching bases. The CDR3 has 10 amino acids. CDR1 is SQVTM and CDR2 is ANQGSEA in the germline V gene. The V end lost 2 bases, the J end lost 8 bases, and 6 bases lay between the germline ends. Written as DNA, the CDR3 is TGCAGCGTTGAAACAGGGGGCTACACCTTC. Translating it yields CSVETGGYTF. The whole variable domain, remainder taken from reference TRBV29-1 and TRBJ1-2, is SAVISQKPSRDICQRGTSLTIQCQVDSQVTMMFWYRQQPGQSLTLIATANQGSEATYESGFVIDKFPISRPNLTFSTLTVSNMSPEDSSIYLCSVETGGYTFGSGTRLTVV.

This chain connects TRBV5-1 to TRBJ2-7; TRBD1 matches at 7 bases. The V gene end was trimmed by 3 bases and the J gene end by 2 bases; junction bases not matched to a gene: 5. Germline assignment: CDR1 SGHRS and CDR2 YFSETQ. This CDR3 contains 14 residues. The CDR3 loop reads CASSWDSYTYEQYF. The DNA for the CDR3 is TGCGCCAGCAGCTGGGACAGCTACACCTACGAGCAGTACTTC.

The chain links TRBV14 to TRBJ1-6, with 8 bases aligning to TRBD1. In germline, CDR1 is SGHDN, CDR2 FVKESK. The length of the CDR3 is 15 residues. V was clipped by 3 bases and J by 8 bases; unmatched bases: 6. CDR3 DNA sequence: TGTGCCAGCAGCCACATCAGGGGGCATGATTCACCCCTCCACTTT. Protein product: CASSHIRGHDSPLHF.

V and J are TRBV2 and TRBJ2-7; 10 nucleotides align to TRBD1. This CDR3 is built from 14 residues. The trim removed 7 bases at V and 5 bases at J, leaving 8 bases unmatched. Germline values: CDR1 SNHLY, CDR2 FYNNEI. The CDR3 DNA reads as TGTGCCAGCACCTACGACAGGGGGCTTAACGAGCAGTACTTC. This codes for CASTYDRGLNEQYF.

This clonotype was seen at least ten times. V usage is TRBV28 and J usage is TRBJ2-7; a possible D gene is TRBD1 (5 bases). Germline CDR1 and CDR2: MDHEN and SYDVKM. The V end lost 10 bases, the J end lost 4 bases, and 20 bases lay between the germline ends. The CDR3 is 14 amino acids. The CDR3 region has the DNA TGTGCCACACAGGTTAATAGAGTTGGTTACGAGCAGTACTTC. Protein: CATQVNRVGYEQYF.

This clonotype occurred many times. The chain links TRBV12-3 or TRBV12-4 to TRBJ1-1, with D hard to call. Trimming took 10 bases from V and 4 from J, leaving 13 bases between them. The CDR3 is 12 amino acids. The CDR3 region has the DNA TGTGCCACCCGGGGTGACCCCACTGAAGCTTTCTTT. It specifies CATRGDPTEAFF.

The chain recombines TRBV15 with TRBJ1-6; D uncertain. The ends were cut back, 3 bases at V and 6 bases at J, with 12 bases in the middle. This CDR3 has 15 residues. Germline V gene data show CDR1 as LNHNV and CDR2 as YYDKDF (reference sequence). The CDR3 DNA reads as TGTGCCACCAGCAGTGAGGGCAGAAGTAATTCACCCCTCCACTTT. Translation: CATSSEGRSNSPLHF.

This clonotype was counted ten times or more. The chain recombines TRBV28 with TRBJ2-7, with 9 nucleotides matching TRBD1. Trimming took 5 bases from V and 5 from J; bases not matched to a gene: 10. Germline lookup yields CDR1 MDHEN and CDR2 SYDVKM. This CDR3 has 15 amino acids. The CDR3 region has the DNA TGTGCCAGCAGTAGTCCGAGGACAGGGGTTCACGAGCAGTACTTC. Amino acid sequence: CASSSPRTGVHEQYF. The variable domain in full, with the rest retrieved from reference TRBV28 and TRBJ2-7, is DVKVTQSSRYLVKRTGEKVFLECVQDMDHENMFWYRQDPGLGLRLIYFSYDVKMKEKGDIPEGYSVSREKKERFSLILESASTNQTSMYLCASSSPRTGVHEQYFGPGTRLTVT.

This clonotype was seen a handful of times. The rearrangement joins TRBV27 to TRBJ2-7; TRBD2 is a possible D gene (6 bases). The CDR3 has 14 residues. Trimming removed 3 bases from V and 1 base from J, with 10 bases in between. Germline lookup yields CDR1 MNHEY and CDR2 SMNVEV (reference sequence). The CDR3 sequence: CASSFNAGSYEQYF. The CDR3 coding sequence is TGTGCCAGCAGTTTCAACGCGGGGTCCTACGAGCAGTACTTC.

In its sample, this clonotype was seen a few times. The chain recombines TRBV19 with TRBJ2-1; 8 nucleotides align to TRBD2. With 1 base clipped from V and 0 bases from J, the junction kept 5 bases outside the gene matches. Per germline, CDR1 LNHDA and CDR2 SQIVND (reference sequence). The CDR3 has 17 amino acids. CDR3 sequence reads: CASSIVGSGASYNEQFF. The CDR3 bases are TGTGCCAGTAGTATAGTTGGTAGCGGGGCCTCCTACAATGAGCAGTTCTTC. Based on the CDR3 plus reference TRBV19 and TRBJ2-1, the full variable domain is DGGITQSPKYLFRKEGQNVTLSCEQNLNHDAMYWYRQDPGQGLRLIYYSQIVNDFQKGDIAEGYSVSREKKESFPLTVTSAQKNPTAFYLCASSIVGSGASYNEQFFGPGTRLTVL.

This clonotype was detected only a few times. V gene TRBV30 combines with J gene TRBJ2-1, with TRBD2 matching 13 bases. Germline CDR1 is GTSNPN and CDR2 is SVGIG (reference sequence). The CDR3 consists of 17 residues. The junction had 11 bases not matched to a gene; V was cut back by 0 bases and J by 9 bases. The CDR3 nucleotides are TGTGCCTGGAGTGTATCTCGGACTAGCGGGAGTTACGGTGAGCAGTTCTTC. It codes for CAWSVSRTSGSYGEQFF.

The rearrangement uses TRBV6-2 or TRBV6-3 and TRBJ2-3; no firm D call. Trimming removed 2 bases at V and 0 bases at J, with 6 bases between. The CDR3 runs 14 residues. Germline V CDR1 and CDR2: MNHEY, SVGEGT. In nucleotides, the CDR3 is TGTGCCAGCAGTTACAGATCTAGCACAGATACGCAGTATTTT. This gives the protein CASSYRSSTDTQYF.